Listed here is a single T cell receptor beta chain. Germline lookup yields CDR1 SGHRS and CDR2 YFSETQ. Deletions cut 0 bases from V and 6 bases from J, with 12 bases between. This CDR3 spans 14 amino acids. The record originates from a study of T cell responses to AZD1222 COVID-19 vaccine. Sequenced by immunoSEQ multiplex PCR; TCRdb stores in-frame clones only, minus some. The sample lists 90,000 to 110,000 clones, 85% to 90% occurring once. The sequence derives from an adult in good health. V gene TRBV5-1 combines with J gene TRBJ1-2, with TRBD1 as a possible D gene (6 bases). The material was peripheral blood, obtained on day 0 of AZD1222 vaccination. CDR3 sequence reads: CASSLADSIDGYTF. The CDR3 region has the DNA TGCGCCAGCAGCTTGGCGGACAGCATTGATGGCTACACCTTC.